This T cell receptor (beta chain) stems from a study of cytomegalovirus exposure and HLA in healthy donors. Study results and limitations: A prior analysis recorded that most TCR beta V segments were productive about 87% or about 30% of the time. Judged likely to be a sequencing artifact was a cluster of highly shared sequence variants.

Per germline, CDR1 SGHRS and CDR2 YFSETQ. The CDR3 consists of 17 residues. Trimming removed 1 base from V and 2 bases from J, with 17 bases in between. This clone was counted only a few times. Its specificity is not known. Both 60 Vbeta primers and 13 Jbeta primers went into the PCR. Original data processing: Counted up in a later analysis, unique TCR beta chains came to some 72 million, with around 10 million shared. Some clones are missing from TCRdb's copy, which holds only in-frame ones; the method was immunoSEQ multiplex PCR. The V and J calls and clone size were taken over from that table, and D and trimming were inferred from the DNA. The sample includes about 130,000 clones, 75% to 90% of them seen just once.

The clonotype was recovered from a middle-aged woman in good health and CMV-seropositive. This chain joins TRBV5-1 and TRBJ2-3; TRBD1 is a possible D gene (7 bases). The specimen sequenced was PBMCs. CDR3 loop: CASSLSAGGTATDTQYF. The CDR3 DNA is TGCGCCAGCAGCTTGTCGGCTGGCGGGACAGCCACAGATACGCAGTATTTT.